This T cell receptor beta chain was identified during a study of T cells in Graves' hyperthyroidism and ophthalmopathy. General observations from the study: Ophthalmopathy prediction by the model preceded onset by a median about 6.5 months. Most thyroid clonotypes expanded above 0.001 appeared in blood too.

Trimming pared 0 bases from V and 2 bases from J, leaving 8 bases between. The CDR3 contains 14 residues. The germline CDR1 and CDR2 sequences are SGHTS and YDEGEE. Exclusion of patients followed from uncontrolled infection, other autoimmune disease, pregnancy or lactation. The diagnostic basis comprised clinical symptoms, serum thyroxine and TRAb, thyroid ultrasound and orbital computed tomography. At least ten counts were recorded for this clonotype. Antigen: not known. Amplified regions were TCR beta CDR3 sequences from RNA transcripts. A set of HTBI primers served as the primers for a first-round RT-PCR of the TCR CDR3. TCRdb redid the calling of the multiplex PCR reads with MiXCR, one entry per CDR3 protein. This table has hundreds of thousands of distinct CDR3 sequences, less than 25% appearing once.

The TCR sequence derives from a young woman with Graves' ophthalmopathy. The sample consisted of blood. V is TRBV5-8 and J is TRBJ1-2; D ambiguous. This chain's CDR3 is CASSLGRSNYGYTF. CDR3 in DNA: TGTGCCAGCAGCTTGGGGCGGAGCAACTATGGCTACACCTTC.